This T cell receptor (beta chain) was retrieved from a study of CD8 T cells in Susac syndrome. The table lists this clonotype with a count of one. In blood CD8+ and CD4+ T cells, TCR beta underwent sequencing. Random hexamers were used to reverse transcribe about 0.5 to 1 ug of RNA. TCRdb ran MiXCR on the immunoSEQ multiplex PCR reads and lists one entry per CDR3 protein. Here the sample spans 150,000 to 200,000 distinct CDR3 sequences, approximately 95% being singletons. Trimming removed 4 bases at V and 5 bases at J, with 19 bases between. The CDR3 has 16 amino acids. Germline V gene data show CDR1 as MDHEN and CDR2 as SYDVKM.

Sequences were obtained from CD4+ T cells from PBMCs. This TCR came from a human donor with Susac syndrome. The chain joins TRBV28 to TRBJ2-3; D possibly matches TRBD1 or TRBD2 (6 bases each). DNA of the CDR3: TGTGCCAGCAGTTGGGGGCTAGCGCCCGCAAGAGATACGCAGTATTTT. Translation gives CASSWGLAPARDTQYF.